This T cell receptor (beta chain) was observed in a study of T cell changes during pregnancy in multiple sclerosis. Some clones are missing from TCRdb's copy, which holds only in-frame ones; the method was immunoSEQ multiplex PCR. The table records some 60,000 clones, approximately 87% of them present only once. V shed 11 bases and J 4 bases; nucleotides not matched to a gene: 11. Germline assignment: CDR1 MNHNS and CDR2 SASEGT. The CDR3 consists of 13 residues. Sequencing was carried out using peripheral blood from another person, used as feeder cells. The chain links TRBV6-1 to TRBJ2-7; 7 bases fit TRBD1. This clonotype was sampled from a human donor whose cells served as feeder cells for cultures in a pregnancy study. The chain's CDR3 is CASRDSALYEQYF. The CDR3 bases are TGTGCCTCCCGGGACAGCGCGCTATACGAGCAGTACTTC.